A selection of T cell receptor beta chains follows, all from one sample in a study of Ad26.COV2.S vaccination and SARS-CoV-2 variants. Clones were sequenced by immunoSEQ multiplex PCR, and TCRdb holds only the in-frame ones, with some missing. The data contain hundreds of thousands of clones, about nine tenths of them singletons. The sequenced sample was peripheral blood, obtained in a trial of Ad26.COV2.S vaccine versus placebo. The receptors were sampled from a person between 18 and 59 years old who received the Ad26.COV2.S COVID-19 vaccine or a placebo. Each CDR3 is given with its conserved first and last residue. D genes are given only for firm matches. Some rows have no size entry. The others give once, few or many, or a class for an expanded clone.

cdr3_length: 15; j_call: TRBJ2-5; d_call: -; clone_size: once; v_call: TRBV21-1; cdr3_aa: CASSTTTGVGETQYF; cdr3_nt: TGTGCCAGCAGCACAACGACAGGGGTAGGAGAGACCCAGTACTTC
cdr3_length: 18; j_call: TRBJ1-5; d_call: TRBD1; clone_size: -; v_call: TRBV4-2; cdr3_aa: CASSQDLRGGLSNQPQHF; cdr3_nt: TGTGCCAGCAGCCAAGATTTAAGAGGGGGCTTAAGCAATCAGCCCCAGCATTTT
cdr3_length: 11; j_call: TRBJ2-7; d_call: -; clone_size: -; v_call: TRBV5-1; cdr3_aa: CASSESYEQYF; cdr3_nt: TGCGCCAGCAGCGAATCCTACGAGCAGTACTTC
cdr3_length: 18; j_call: TRBJ2-2; d_call: TRBD2; clone_size: -; v_call: TRBV29-1; cdr3_aa: CSATSIPGLAGDTGELFF; cdr3_nt: TGCAGCGCTACTTCAATACCGGGACTAGCGGGAGATACCGGGGAGCTGTTTTTT
cdr3_length: 15; j_call: TRBJ2-7; d_call: -; clone_size: once; v_call: TRBV19; cdr3_aa: CASSGLRQGSNEQYF; cdr3_nt: TGTGCCAGTAGTGGATTAAGGCAGGGCAGCAACGAGCAGTACTTC
cdr3_length: 16; j_call: TRBJ2-3; d_call: TRBD2; clone_size: -; v_call: TRBV24-1; cdr3_aa: CATSGNSGASTDTQYF; cdr3_nt: TGTGCCACCAGTGGTAATAGCGGGGCTAGCACAGATACGCAGTATTTT
cdr3_length: 12; j_call: TRBJ1-2; d_call: -; clone_size: -; v_call: TRBV19; cdr3_aa: CASSIEVYGYTF; cdr3_nt: TGTGCCAGTAGTATTGAGGTTTATGGCTACACCTTC
cdr3_length: 15; j_call: TRBJ2-7; d_call: -; clone_size: -; v_call: TRBV10-3; cdr3_aa: CAIRNGGEAPSEQYF; cdr3_nt: TGTGCCATCAGAAACGGAGGGGAGGCCCCTTCCGAGCAGTACTTC
cdr3_length: 15; j_call: TRBJ2-7; d_call: -; clone_size: -; v_call: TRBV6-5; cdr3_aa: CASSYSNVGDGEQYF; cdr3_nt: TGTGCCAGCAGTTACTCGAATGTCGGAGATGGCGAGCAGTACTTC
cdr3_length: 14; j_call: TRBJ2-2; d_call: -; clone_size: -; v_call: TRBV3-1/TRBV3-2; cdr3_aa: CASSPTSSFGELFF; cdr3_nt: TGTGCCAGCAGCCCAACCTCTTCCTTCGGGGAGCTGTTTTTT
cdr3_length: 14; j_call: TRBJ2-7; d_call: -; clone_size: -; v_call: TRBV10-1; cdr3_aa: CASSQGLSPHEQYF; cdr3_nt: TGCGCCAGCAGTCAAGGACTGTCCCCACACGAGCAGTACTTC
cdr3_length: 13; j_call: TRBJ2-1; d_call: -; clone_size: -; v_call: TRBV7-2; cdr3_aa: CASSLNFGAEQFF; cdr3_nt: TGTGCCAGCAGCTTAAATTTCGGGGCTGAGCAGTTCTTC
cdr3_length: 14; j_call: TRBJ1-3; d_call: -; clone_size: -; v_call: TRBV30; cdr3_aa: CAWRGREAGNTIYF; cdr3_nt: TGTGCCTGGAGGGGCAGGGAGGCTGGAAACACCATATATTTT
cdr3_length: 19; j_call: TRBJ2-2; d_call: TRBD2; clone_size: once; v_call: TRBV4-1; cdr3_aa: CASSQDPRGGRPNTGELFF; cdr3_nt: TGCGCCAGCAGCCAAGATCCCCGTGGCGGGAGACCGAACACCGGGGAGCTGTTTTTT
cdr3_length: 15; j_call: TRBJ1-1; d_call: -; clone_size: -; v_call: TRBV27; cdr3_aa: CASSLYRAMNTEAFF; cdr3_nt: TGTGCCAGCAGTTTATACCGGGCTATGAACACTGAAGCTTTCTTT
cdr3_length: 13; j_call: TRBJ2-5; d_call: -; clone_size: -; v_call: TRBV2; cdr3_aa: CASSDPGPETQYF; cdr3_nt: TGTGCCAGCAGTGATCCGGGCCCGGAGACCCAGTACTTC
cdr3_length: 12; j_call: TRBJ1-3; d_call: -; clone_size: -; v_call: TRBV6-5; cdr3_aa: CASSNSGNTIYF; cdr3_nt: TGTGCCAGCAGCAACTCTGGAAACACCATATATTTT
cdr3_length: 13; j_call: TRBJ1-1; d_call: -; clone_size: -; v_call: TRBV14; cdr3_aa: CASSLTQYTEAFF; cdr3_nt: TGTGCCAGCAGCCTGACCCAATACACTGAAGCTTTCTTT
cdr3_length: 14; j_call: TRBJ1-6; d_call: -; clone_size: -; v_call: TRBV30; cdr3_aa: CAWRAGAWNSPLHF; cdr3_nt: TGTGCCTGGAGGGCGGGGGCGTGGAATTCACCCCTCCACTTT
cdr3_length: 17; j_call: TRBJ2-1; d_call: -; clone_size: once; v_call: TRBV25-1; cdr3_aa: CASGPNRGQGSINEQFF; cdr3_nt: TGTGCCAGCGGCCCTAATCGGGGGCAGGGAAGTATCAATGAGCAGTTCTTC
cdr3_length: 17; j_call: TRBJ2-2; d_call: -; clone_size: -; v_call: TRBV19; cdr3_aa: CASSISGVSANTGELFF; cdr3_nt: TGTGCCAGTAGTATTTCGGGGGTTTCAGCGAACACCGGGGAGCTGTTTTTT
cdr3_length: 14; j_call: TRBJ1-2; d_call: TRBD1; clone_size: -; v_call: TRBV5-5; cdr3_aa: CASSLTGTDYGYTF; cdr3_nt: TGTGCCAGCAGCTTGACCGGGACAGACTATGGCTACACCTTC
cdr3_length: 15; j_call: TRBJ2-1; d_call: TRBD2; clone_size: -; v_call: TRBV7-3; cdr3_aa: CASSLTSGVDNEQFF; cdr3_nt: TGTGCCAGCAGCTTAACTAGCGGGGTTGACAATGAGCAGTTCTTC
cdr3_length: 13; j_call: TRBJ1-4; d_call: -; clone_size: -; v_call: TRBV4-2; cdr3_aa: CASSAQGNEKLFF; cdr3_nt: TGTGCCAGCAGCGCACAGGGTAATGAAAAACTGTTTTTT
cdr3_length: 15; j_call: TRBJ2-7; d_call: TRBD1; clone_size: -; v_call: TRBV7-9; cdr3_aa: CASSLIGQGAHEQYF; cdr3_nt: TGTGCCAGCAGCTTAATAGGACAGGGGGCTCACGAGCAGTACTTC
cdr3_length: 14; j_call: TRBJ2-7; d_call: TRBD1; clone_size: -; v_call: TRBV28; cdr3_aa: CASTSTGFTYEQYF; cdr3_nt: TGTGCCAGCACATCGACAGGGTTCACCTACGAGCAGTACTTC
cdr3_length: 14; j_call: TRBJ2-5; d_call: -; clone_size: -; v_call: TRBV5-4; cdr3_aa: CASSLGVREETQYF; cdr3_nt: TGTGCCAGCAGCTTGGGTGTCCGAGAAGAGACCCAGTACTTC
cdr3_length: 13; j_call: TRBJ2-7; d_call: -; clone_size: once; v_call: TRBV5-4; cdr3_aa: CASSLRGAYEQYF; cdr3_nt: TGTGCCAGCAGCTTACGAGGGGCCTACGAGCAGTACTTC